This T cell receptor beta chain was sequenced during a study of control samples from healthy donors and cancer patients. The method was immunoSEQ multiplex PCR; TCRdb's version includes in-frame clones alone and lacks a portion of them. The sample yields around 97,000 clones, 80% to 90% seen once. Trimming took 0 bases from V and 3 from J; bases not matched to a gene: 13. CDR1 SGHVS and CDR2 FNYEAQ come from the germline V gene. The CDR3 runs to 19 residues. The source of this sequence is a man in his sixties with lung cancer. Sequences were obtained from PBMCs. This sequence joins TRBV7-6 and TRBJ1-1, with TRBD1 identical over 10 bases. DNA of the CDR3: TGTGCCAGCAGCTTAGCCGGGGGGTGGGACAGGGGTAAGGACACTGAAGCTTTCTTT. Amino acids: CASSLAGGWDRGKDTEAFF.